Shown below are 14 T cell receptor beta chains from a single sample sequenced in a study of cytomegalovirus exposure and HLA in healthy donors (dated 2017 in TCRdb). Libraries were built with the immunoSEQ multiplex PCR assay. For the multiplex PCR, a mixture combining 60 forward primers for TCR Vbeta segments and 13 reverse primers for TCR Jbeta segments was used. TCRdb's version of the immuneACCESS table is confined to in-frame rearrangements and falls short of the full clone set. An unresolved V gene accounts for under half of the shortfall where checked; the remainder is of unknown origin. Here the sample has 170,000 or so clones; around four fifths occur a single time. In total, the top ten clones hold roughly an eighth of the sample. Sequences were obtained from PBMCs. The receptor set was obtained from a woman aged 45-60 years in good health and CMV-seropositive.

The chain combines TRBV14 with TRBJ2-3; D remains ambiguous. Trimming took off 3 bases at V and 2 bases at J, with 6 bases between the two ends. Germline loops: CDR1 SGHDN, CDR2 FVKESK. There are 13 residues in the CDR3. The CDR3 nucleotides are TGTGCCAGCAGCCACCGTAACACAGATACGCAGTATTTT. It encodes CASSHRNTDTQYF.

This chain links TRBV9 with TRBJ2-1; D might be TRBD2 (7 bases). Trimming stripped 0 bases from V and 5 bases from J, with 15 bases between. The length of the CDR3 is 16 residues. From germline, CDR1 is SGDLS and CDR2 YYNGEE. The CDR3 DNA is TGTGCCAGCAGCGTAGAAGGGGGGGCAAGAAACAATGAGCAGTTCTTC. It yields the protein CASSVEGGARNNEQFF.

The genes are TRBV30 and TRBJ2-2; TRBD2 might be the D (6 bases). The CDR3 consists of 13 residues. Per germline, CDR1 GTSNPN and CDR2 SVGIG (reference sequence). Between the trimmed V and J ends, which lost 5 bases and 5 bases, there was a span of 12 bases. The DNA for the CDR3 is TGTGCCTGGGGTGGACTAAAAACCGGGGAGCTGTTTTTT. It yields the protein CAWGGLKTGELFF. Variable domain in full (rest from reference TRBV30 and TRBJ2-2): SQTIHQWPATLVQPVGSPLSLECTVEGTSNPNLYWYRQAAGRGLQLLFYSVGIGQISSEVPQNLSASRPQDRQFILSSKKLLLSDSGFYLCAWGGLKTGELFFGEGSRLTVL.

This clone came up a few times. The chain couples TRBV19 to TRBJ1-2; a possible D gene is TRBD1 (6 bases). Germline loops: CDR1 LNHDA, CDR2 SQIVND (reference sequence). The CDR3 has 13 residues. V lost 6 bases, J lost 4 bases, and 12 bases lay in between. The CDR3 spells CASRRDNLYGYTF. CDR3 coding DNA: TGTGCCAGTAGACGGGACAACCTCTATGGCTACACCTTC.

This chain uses TRBV5-1 with TRBJ2-2; 9 nucleotides agree with TRBD1. Germline CDR1 reads SGHRS; CDR2 reads YFSETQ. This CDR3 spans 15 amino acids. V shed 5 bases and J 4 bases; nucleotides not matched to a gene: 6. CDR3 in DNA: TGCGCCAGCAGATGGACAGGGGCGGTCACCGGGGAGCTGTTTTTT. Its translation is CASRWTGAVTGELFF.

This chain joins TRBV19 and TRBJ1-4; a possible D gene is TRBD1 (6 bases). The CDR3 is 15 amino acids. Trimming removed 5 bases from V and 4 bases from J, with 14 bases in between. Looked up from germline, CDR1 is LNHDA and CDR2 is SQIVND (reference sequence). The CDR3 nucleotides are TGTGCCAGTAGTCCTAGTCGGGGACATAATGAAAAACTGTTTTTT. Protein product: CASSPSRGHNEKLFF.

The rearrangement joins TRBV7-6 to TRBJ2-2; TRBD1 aligns across 8 bases. The CDR3 loop spans 15 amino acids. After removal of 4 bases from V and 5 bases from J, the junction contained 6 bases not matched to a gene. Germline CDR1 reads SGHVS; CDR2 reads FNYEAQ. CDR3 in amino acids: CASSSQQGVTGELFF. DNA of the CDR3: TGTGCCAGCAGCTCCCAACAGGGGGTAACCGGGGAGCTGTTTTTT. Filled out from reference TRBV7-6 and TRBJ2-2, the complete variable domain reads GAGVSQSPRYKVTKRGQDVALRCDPISGHVSLYWYRQALGQGPEFLTYFNYEAQQDKSGLPNDRFSAERPEGSISTLTIQRTEQRDSAMYRCASSSQQGVTGELFFGEGSRLTVL.

The chain couples TRBV6-1 to TRBJ2-1; D is unresolved. The CDR3 covers 13 residues. Trimming took 8 bases from V and 5 from J, leaving 13 bases between them. Per the germline V gene, CDR1 is MNHNS and CDR2 is SASEGT. DNA of the CDR3: TGTGCCAGCTTGTACCCAAACAACAATGAGCAGTTCTTC. It is translated as CASLYPNNNEQFF.

This chain links TRBV19 with TRBJ1-3; no clear D. This CDR3 has 16 residues. V lost 3 bases and J 4 bases, leaving 16 bases between the germline ends. The V gene's germline CDR1 is LNHDA and CDR2 SQIVND (reference sequence). CDR3 region: CASSIGDTTGGNTIYF. The CDR3 DNA sequence: TGTGCCAGTAGTATCGGGGATACTACTGGGGGAAACACCATATATTTT. Full variable domain (rest looked up from reference TRBV19 and TRBJ1-3): DGGITQSPKYLFRKEGQNVTLSCEQNLNHDAMYWYRQDPGQGLRLIYYSQIVNDFQKGDIAEGYSVSREKKESFPLTVTSAQKNPTAFYLCASSIGDTTGGNTIYFGEGSWLTVV.

The chain couples TRBV18 to TRBJ2-7; 9 bases align to TRBD2. The germline CDR1 and CDR2 sequences are KGHSH and LQKENI. Unmatched junction bases numbered 9, after V lost 9 bases and J lost 6 bases. The CDR3 is 13 residues long. The CDR3 coding sequence is TGTGCCAGTCTCGGGACTAGCTCAGGCGAGCAGTACTTC. It encodes CASLGTSSGEQYF.

The chain combines TRBV4-1 with TRBJ2-2, with D perhaps TRBD2 (5 bases). Trimming stripped 1 base from V and 4 bases from J, with 13 bases between. CDR3 length equals 16 residues. Germline values: CDR1 MGHRA, CDR2 YSYEKL. The CDR3 spells CASSQAEGMVTGELFF. The CDR3 coding sequence is TGCGCCAGCAGCCAAGCCGAGGGAATGGTCACCGGGGAGCTGTTTTTT.

The rearrangement uses TRBV18 and TRBJ2-7, with 7 positions matching TRBD2. CDR1 and CDR2 (germline): KGHSH, LQKENI. The CDR3 is 14 amino acids. V was clipped by 1 base and J by 5 bases; unmatched bases: 5. CDR3 nucleotide sequence: TGTGCCAGCTCACCACGGGGTCGGGGGGACGAGCAGTACTTC. It encodes CASSPRGRGDEQYF.

The chain uses TRBV18 and TRBJ1-1; 8 bases align to TRBD1. The CDR3 loop spans 11 amino acids. CDR1 KGHSH and CDR2 LQKENI come from the germline V gene. J gave up 11 bases and V 3 bases, and 2 bases lay outside the gene matches. The CDR3 loop reads CASSPDRDAFF. CDR3 bases: TGTGCCAGCTCACCGGACAGGGATGCTTTCTTT.

The chain employs TRBV7-9 and TRBJ1-3; D is unresolved. Per germline, CDR1 SEHNR and CDR2 FQNEAQ (reference sequence). CDR3 length: 16 amino acids. Trimming stripped 5 bases from V and 2 bases from J, with 16 bases between. CDR3 DNA sequence: TGTGCCAGCAGCCGCCAAACGGTCGGGGCTGGAAACACCATATATTTT. Translating it yields CASSRQTVGAGNTIYF.